This note documents a single T cell receptor (beta chain) sequence. The germline V gene encodes CDR1 SGHTA and CDR2 FQGNSA. The CDR3 has 16 residues. Unmatched junction bases numbered 12, after V lost 5 bases and J lost 4 bases. The data stem from a study of blood T cell repertoires in COVID-19. Overall study context: Acute-phase and convalescent COVID-19 samples originated in the United States, Italy and Spain. From T cells, B-cell-depleted T cells, or PBMCs came the material, which was cDNA or gDNA.

Per the original data handling: Nucleated cell number was recorded as an estimate derived from reference gene primer amplification. Only in-frame clones appear in the TCRdb table, and some are missing; sequencing was by immunoSEQ multiplex PCR. Clone size and V and J calls were adopted from that table, with D and trimming inferred from the DNA. This sample has about 50,000 clones, with 76% found just once. The receptor was isolated from a man in his fifties or sixties with active or convalescent COVID-19. The rearrangement joins TRBV7-2 to TRBJ2-3; 7 bases fit TRBD2. The sequenced sample consisted of peripheral blood. The CDR3 bases are TGTGCCAGCAGCCCAGCAAGGCTAGCGGCGGCAGATACGCAGTATTTT. Translated: CASSPARLAAADTQYF.